This TCR beta chain was sequenced during a study of blood T cell repertoires in COVID-19. The wider study: Material from acute and convalescent COVID-19 was sourced from the United States, Italy and Spain. Nucleic acid was either cDNA or gDNA, and it came from T cells, B-cell-depleted T cells, or PBMCs.

This clone has more than one count but fewer than ten. This CDR3 comprises 15 residues. CDR1 and CDR2 (germline): LGHDT, YNNKEL (reference sequence). The J segment lost 8 bases and the V segment lost 4 bases, leaving 9 bases of the junction unmatched. Libraries were prepared by immunoSEQ multiplex PCR; TCRdb keeps only in-frame clonotypes and omits some of them. This table has a few hundred thousand clones, 70% to 90% appearing once. Enrolled through a virtual design, the participants were between about 18 and 100 years of age and came from under 30 US areas. Assignment of participants to cohorts was predicated upon participant-reported clinical history.

What was sequenced was PBMCs or T cells enriched from blood (not recorded which). V and J are TRBV3-1 (or the pseudogene TRBV3-2) and TRBJ1-4; 8 bases fit TRBD1. This TCR was recovered from a woman between 45 and 60 years old who had recovered from COVID-19. DNA of the CDR3: TGTGCCAGCAGCCCGAGGACAGGGCACCGCGAAAAACTGTTTTTT. Residues: CASSPRTGHREKLFF.